These T cell receptor beta chains were read from a single sample in a study of beta chain features in type 1 diabetes. This table comes from immunoSEQ multiplex PCR, and its TCRdb copy is limited to in-frame clones, with some not included. The table lists 300,000 to 400,000 clones, 9.5% to 11% of them singletons. Sequencing used naive CD4+ T cells from blood. These receptors were obtained from a woman between 25 and 40 years old in good health. The CDR3 runs from the conserved cysteine through the conserved F or W. The D gene is left open where the match is weak. Some rows mark clone size as missing; the rest say once, few, many or name a class of expanded clone.

>TRBV7-2|TRBD2|TRBJ2-7|few
TGTGCCAGCAGCCGGACTAGCGGGGGTTCACGTGAGCAGTACTTC
CASSRTSGGSREQYF
>TRBV28|TRBD1|TRBJ1-1|few
TGTGCCAGCAGTTATGGACAGGGAAGAGCTTTCTTT
CASSYGQGRAFF
>TRBV6-5|-|TRBJ2-5|-
TGTGCCAGCATCTCATGGGGGCGAGGAGAGACCCAGTACTTC
CASISWGRGETQYF
>TRBV19|-|TRBJ2-6|few
TGTGCCAGTAAGGGCCGGCGGGGAAACTCTGGGGCCAACGTCCTGACTTTC
CASKGRRGNSGANVLTF
>TRBV28|-|TRBJ2-7|-
TGTGCCAGCAGTTTTCTTCGGGTGTACGAGCAGTACTTC
CASSFLRVYEQYF
>TRBV6-5|TRBD2|TRBJ2-1|few
TGTGCCAGCAGTTTCGGCGGGGGTACCTACAATGAGCAGTTCTTC
CASSFGGGTYNEQFF
>TRBV28|-|TRBJ2-7|-
TGTGCCAGCAGTCCAGGGGCAGCCTACGAGCAGTACTTC
CASSPGAAYEQYF
>TRBV15|-|TRBJ2-5|-
TGTGCCACCAGCTCTCTACAAGGGGTCCAAGAGACCCAGTACTTC
CATSSLQGVQETQYF
>TRBV28|TRBD2|TRBJ2-1|-
TGTGCCAGCAGTTTACTAGCGGGAGGGCCCAATGAGCAGTTCTTC
CASSLLAGGPNEQFF
>TRBV30|TRBD2|TRBJ2-7|few
TGTGCCTGGGAGCGGGAGTCGGGGGGCGAGCAGTACTTC
CAWERESGGEQYF
>TRBV29-1|-|TRBJ2-1|few
TGCAGCGTAGCGTCCTCCTACAATGAGCAGTTCTTC
CSVASSYNEQFF
>TRBV28|TRBD1|TRBJ2-7|few
TGTGCCAGCAGCCAAGGGACAGGGAACTACGAGCAGTACTTC
CASSQGTGNYEQYF
>TRBV7-9|TRBD2|TRBJ2-1|-
TGTGCCAGCAGCCCGCGGGTTAGCGGGGACTACAATGAGCAGTTCTTC
CASSPRVSGDYNEQFF
>TRBV25-1|-|TRBJ2-3|-
TGTGCCAGCAGTGAAGGCGGGTATAGCACAGATACGCAGTATTTT
CASSEGGYSTDTQYF
>TRBV5-4|-|TRBJ1-1|-
TGTGCCAGCAGACGAGGGGGAAAGACTGAAGCTTTCTTT
CASRRGGKTEAFF
>TRBV29-1|-|TRBJ1-2|-
TGCAGCGTTAAGACAGAGGCTAACTATGGCTACACCTTC
CSVKTEANYGYTF
>TRBV7-9|-|TRBJ1-1|-
TGTGCCAGCAGCTTAGGAATTGAGACTGAAGCTTTCTTT
CASSLGIETEAFF
>TRBV6-5|TRBD2|TRBJ2-7|-
TGTGCCAGCAGTTACTCTTTTGGACTAGAAGCCTACGAGCAGTACTTC
CASSYSFGLEAYEQYF
>TRBV7-8|-|TRBJ2-1|-
TGTGCCAGCAGCCCTAGACAGCTGTACAATGAGCAGTTCTTC
CASSPRQLYNEQFF
>TRBV6-5|TRBD2|TRBJ2-7|-
TGTGCCAGCAGTTACTCGCCTGCGGGAGAGGCCTACGAGCAGTACTTC
CASSYSPAGEAYEQYF
>TRBV18|TRBD1|TRBJ1-1|-
TGTGCCAGCTCACAGGGACAGCAAGACACTGAAGCTTTCTTT
CASSQGQQDTEAFF
>TRBV29-1|TRBD1|TRBJ2-1|few
TGCAGCGTTACACCCGGGACAGGAGTGAGTGAGCAGTTCTTC
CSVTPGTGVSEQFF
>TRBV19|-|TRBJ2-1|-
TGTGCCAGTACTCCCCGGACTACTATAAATGAGCAGTTCTTC
CASTPRTTINEQFF
>TRBV30|-|TRBJ1-4|few
TGTGCCTGGAGTGTACGGGATAGGAATGAAAAACTGTTTTTT
CAWSVRDRNEKLFF
>TRBV6-5|TRBD2|TRBJ2-7|-
TGTGCCAGCGCCAGGTCTAGCGGGAGAATATACGAGCAGTACTTC
CASARSSGRIYEQYF
>TRBV5-4|TRBD1|TRBJ2-7|few
TGTGCCAGCAGCGCAGACAGGGGGTCCTCCTACGAGCAGTACTTC
CASSADRGSSYEQYF
>TRBV5-1|-|TRBJ2-6|few
TGCGCCAGCAGCATCGGTGGGGCCAACGTCCTGACTTTC
CASSIGGANVLTF
>TRBV7-9|-|TRBJ2-6|-
TGTGCTCCAGAGGCCAACTCTGGGGCCAACGTCCTGACTTTC
CAPEANSGANVLTF
>TRBV4-3|TRBD1|TRBJ1-4|-
TGCGCCAGCAGCCAAGATTGGGGGACAGATAATGAAAAACTGTTTTTT
CASSQDWGTDNEKLFF
>TRBV30|TRBD1|TRBJ1-2|-
TGTGCCTGGAGGTACGAGACAGGGGGCGCGTACACCTTC
CAWRYETGGAYTF
>TRBV5-1|-|TRBJ1-1|-
TGCGCCAGCAGCATCGTTGCGCGCGATAGCACTGAAGCTTTCTTT
CASSIVARDSTEAFF
>TRBV5-1|-|TRBJ2-1|few
TGCGCCAGCAGCTCCAATCCTCACGGGATCTACAATGAGCAGTTCTTC
CASSSNPHGIYNEQFF
>TRBV2|-|TRBJ2-5|few
TGTGCCAGCAGTGAGTTACGGGGACAAGAGACCCAGTACTTC
CASSELRGQETQYF
>TRBV29-1|TRBD2|TRBJ2-7|once
TGCAGCATCTTGCTAGCGGCCTACGAGCAGTACTTC
CSILLAAYEQYF
>TRBV28|-|TRBJ2-5|few
TGTGCCGGCGGTGGTGGATCACAAGAGACCCAGTACTTC
CAGGGGSQETQYF
>TRBV7-9|TRBD2|TRBJ2-1|-
TGTGCCAGCAGCCCGGGAGCGGGAGTTACCAATGAGCAGTTCTTC
CASSPGAGVTNEQFF